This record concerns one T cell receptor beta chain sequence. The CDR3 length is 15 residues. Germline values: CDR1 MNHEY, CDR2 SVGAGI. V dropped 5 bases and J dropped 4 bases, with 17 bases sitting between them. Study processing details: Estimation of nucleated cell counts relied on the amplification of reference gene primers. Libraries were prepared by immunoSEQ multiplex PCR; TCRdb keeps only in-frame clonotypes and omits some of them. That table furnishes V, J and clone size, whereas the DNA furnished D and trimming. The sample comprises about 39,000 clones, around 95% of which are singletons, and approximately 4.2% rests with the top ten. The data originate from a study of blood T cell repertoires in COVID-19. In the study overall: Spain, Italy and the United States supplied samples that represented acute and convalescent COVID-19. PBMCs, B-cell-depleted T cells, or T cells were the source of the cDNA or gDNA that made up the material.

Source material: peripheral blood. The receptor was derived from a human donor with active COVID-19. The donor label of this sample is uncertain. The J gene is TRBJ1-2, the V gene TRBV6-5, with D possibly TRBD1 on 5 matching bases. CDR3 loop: CASSRNLDRSYGYTF. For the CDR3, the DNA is TGTGCCAGCAGTCGAAACCTCGACAGATCCTATGGCTACACCTTC.